The text below deals with one TCR beta chain. This record belongs to a study of T cell clones after liver transplantation. About the study: Draws occurred before transplant, before withdrawal, and after complete or failed withdrawal.

The data were produced by immunoSEQ multiplex PCR, yet TCRdb's version contains in-frame clones alone and is incomplete. This repertoire shows roughly 100,000 clones, about 80% found once; its top ten account for approximately 3%. Germline V gene lookup returns CDR1 MGHRA and CDR2 YSYEKL. Trimming left V 0 bases short and J 3 bases short, with 11 bases between. CDR3 size: 15 residues. The rearrangement uses TRBV4-1 and TRBJ1-2; D possibly corresponds to TRBD1 (5 bases). This sequence originates from a human patient who received a liver transplant. Some T cells may be graft donor cells. The sequences come from CD4+ T cells from blood, collected around 49 months after liver transplant. In DNA form, the CDR3 reads TGCGCCAGCAGCCAAGAGGGGCGGGGCCACTATGGCTACACCTTC. Amino acid sequence: CASSQEGRGHYGYTF.